The rows below give T cell receptor beta chains drawn from one sample of a study of CD8+ T cells in alopecia areata. The data were produced by immunoSEQ multiplex PCR, yet TCRdb's version contains in-frame clones alone and is incomplete. The table shows 250,000 to 350,000 clones, with approximately 60% occurring only once. The sequencing here drew on CD4+ T cells sorted from blood, taken at roughly week 52, from a patient treated with tofacitinib. Source of these receptors: a human donor with alopecia areata. Each CDR3 is given with its conserved first and last residue. Fields, in order: J gene, clone size, D gene, V gene, CDR3 protein, CDR3 DNA. A D gene is named only where the DNA matches it firmly. Size is omitted from some rows. Given values are once, few, many or a class for expanded clones.

J: TRBJ2-1
size: -
D: -
V: TRBV11-2
CDR3: CASSLGLGMTEQFF
DNA: TGTGCCAGCAGCTTAGGCCTGGGAATGACTGAGCAGTTCTTC

J: TRBJ2-2
size: -
D: -
V: TRBV7-8
CDR3: CASSSRQGGGTGELFF
DNA: TGTGCCAGCAGCTCCCGGCAGGGAGGAGGCACCGGGGAGCTGTTTTTT

J: TRBJ2-5
size: -
D: -
V: TRBV5-1
CDR3: CASSYQETQYF
DNA: TGCGCCAGCAGCTACCAAGAGACCCAGTACTTC

J: TRBJ1-1
size: -
D: TRBD1
V: TRBV10-3
CDR3: CAIGTGDTEAFF
DNA: TGTGCCATCGGCACAGGGGACACTGAAGCTTTCTTT

J: TRBJ1-4
size: -
D: -
V: TRBV5-6
CDR3: CASSLVGGSNEKLFF
DNA: TGTGCCAGCAGCTTGGTCGGCGGTTCGAATGAAAAACTGTTTTTT

J: TRBJ2-1
size: -
D: TRBD2
V: TRBV30
CDR3: CAWSRTSQNNEQFF
DNA: TGTGCCTGGAGTCGGACTAGCCAGAACAATGAGCAGTTCTTC

J: TRBJ1-2
size: -
D: -
V: TRBV30
CDR3: CAWRTDRRPNYGYTF
DNA: TGTGCCTGGAGGACCGACAGGAGGCCTAACTATGGCTACACCTTC

J: TRBJ2-6
size: -
D: TRBD1
V: TRBV29-1
CDR3: CSAQGAGANVLTF
DNA: TGCAGCGCTCAGGGGGCTGGGGCCAACGTCCTGACTTTC

J: TRBJ1-1
size: -
D: -
V: TRBV7-9
CDR3: CASRVPGRETEAFF
DNA: TGTGCCAGCAGGGTCCCCGGGAGGGAAACTGAAGCTTTCTTT

J: TRBJ2-7
size: once
D: -
V: TRBV29-1
CDR3: CSVARQSYEQYF
DNA: TGCAGCGTTGCCCGGCAGTCCTACGAGCAGTACTTC

J: TRBJ2-7
size: few
D: -
V: TRBV29-1
CDR3: CSVSSAGHADEQYF
DNA: TGCAGCGTCTCTAGCGCGGGACATGCTGACGAGCAGTACTTC

J: TRBJ1-1
size: -
D: -
V: TRBV30
CDR3: CAWSGPIGGVNTEAFF
DNA: TGTGCCTGGAGTGGCCCCATTGGGGGGGTGAACACTGAAGCTTTCTTT

J: TRBJ2-7
size: -
D: -
V: TRBV10-3
CDR3: CAISASRDSYEQYF
DNA: TGTGCCATCAGTGCCTCCAGGGACTCCTACGAGCAGTACTTC

J: TRBJ2-3
size: many
D: -
V: TRBV7-2
CDR3: CASSPYPRAGFTDTQYF
DNA: TGTGCCAGCAGCCCCTACCCCCGGGCGGGGTTCACAGATACGCAGTATTTT

J: TRBJ1-5
size: medium-sized
D: -
V: TRBV9
CDR3: CASSPQLGQPQHF
DNA: TGTGCCAGCAGCCCCCAGCTTGGTCAGCCCCAGCATTTT

J: TRBJ2-5
size: -
D: -
V: TRBV5-4
CDR3: CASSLDRQETQYF
DNA: TGTGCCAGCAGCTTAGACAGACAAGAGACCCAGTACTTC

J: TRBJ2-3
size: -
D: TRBD2
V: TRBV30
CDR3: CAFSGGDRDTQYF
DNA: TGTGCCTTTAGCGGGGGTGACCGGGATACGCAGTATTTT

J: TRBJ2-1
size: -
D: -
V: TRBV19
CDR3: CASSMPPPGQSSYNEQFF
DNA: TGTGCCAGTAGTATGCCCCCTCCGGGACAAAGCTCCTACAATGAGCAGTTCTTC

J: TRBJ2-4
size: few
D: -
V: TRBV6-5
CDR3: CASSYSTGFAKNIQYF
DNA: TGTGCCAGCAGTTACTCCACGGGCTTCGCCAAAAACATTCAGTACTTC

J: TRBJ1-4
size: once
D: TRBD1
V: TRBV19
CDR3: CASSIWGQGEKLFF
DNA: TGTGCCAGTAGTATCTGGGGACAGGGTGAAAAACTGTTTTTT

J: TRBJ1-6
size: few
D: -
V: TRBV14
CDR3: CASSQDRANSPLHF
DNA: TGTGCCAGCAGCCAAGACAGGGCGAATTCACCCCTCCACTTT

J: TRBJ1-1
size: -
D: -
V: TRBV7-2
CDR3: CASSLGGAGVPNTEAFF
DNA: TGTGCCAGCAGCTTAGGGGGCGCGGGGGTCCCGAACACTGAAGCTTTCTTT

J: TRBJ2-5
size: -
D: TRBD1
V: TRBV6-5
CDR3: CASSYGQGAEETQYF
DNA: TGTGCCAGCAGTTACGGACAGGGGGCGGAAGAGACCCAGTACTTC

J: TRBJ1-1
size: few
D: -
V: TRBV29-1
CDR3: CSVGTKNTEAFF
DNA: TGCAGCGTCGGGACAAAGAACACTGAAGCTTTCTTT

J: TRBJ1-5
size: -
D: -
V: TRBV27
CDR3: CASSPGVMSNQPQHF
DNA: TGTGCCAGCAGTCCCGGCGTGATGAGCAATCAGCCCCAGCATTTT

J: TRBJ1-1
size: -
D: -
V: TRBV6-1
CDR3: CASSEKGDTEAFF
DNA: TGTGCCAGCAGTGAAAAAGGGGACACTGAAGCTTTCTTT

J: TRBJ1-2
size: -
D: TRBD1
V: TRBV4-3
CDR3: CASSQDRDRVYGYTF
DNA: TGCGCCAGCAGCCAAGACCGGGACAGGGTCTATGGCTACACCTTC

J: TRBJ2-5
size: few
D: TRBD2
V: TRBV30
CDR3: CACMRGETQYF
DNA: TGTGCCTGCATGCGGGGGGAGACCCAGTACTTC

J: TRBJ1-1
size: few
D: -
V: TRBV4-2
CDR3: CASSGAQDTEAFF
DNA: TGTGCCAGCTCGGGGGCCCAGGACACTGAAGCTTTCTTT

J: TRBJ1-2
size: -
D: -
V: TRBV13
CDR3: CASSIGTTGDYGYTF
DNA: TGTGCCAGCAGCATCGGGACAACGGGGGACTATGGCTACACCTTC

J: TRBJ2-3
size: -
D: -
V: TRBV29-1
CDR3: CSVEDPAGDDTQYF
DNA: TGCAGCGTTGAAGATCCGGCAGGGGATGATACGCAGTATTTT

J: TRBJ2-7
size: -
D: -
V: TRBV2
CDR3: CAGAGFDEQYF
DNA: TGTGCCGGAGCAGGCTTTGACGAGCAGTACTTC

J: TRBJ2-3
size: -
D: -
V: TRBV29-1
CDR3: CSVVSGGDTQYF
DNA: TGCAGCGTTGTAAGTGGGGGAGATACGCAGTATTTT

J: TRBJ2-7
size: -
D: TRBD1
V: TRBV9
CDR3: CASSATGGGKQYF
DNA: TGTGCCAGCAGCGCCACAGGGGGCGGTAAGCAGTACTTC

J: TRBJ1-2
size: -
D: TRBD1
V: TRBV4-1
CDR3: CASSNKKGQDYGYTF
DNA: TGCGCCAGCAGTAACAAAAAGGGACAGGACTATGGCTACACCTTC

J: TRBJ2-3
size: -
D: -
V: TRBV5-4
CDR3: CASSPIPSSGDTQYF
DNA: TGTGCCAGCAGCCCGATACCTAGTAGTGGAGATACGCAGTATTTT

J: TRBJ2-3
size: -
D: -
V: TRBV15
CDR3: CATSQVLSRTDTQYF
DNA: TGTGCCACCAGCCAAGTCCTAAGCCGCACAGATACGCAGTATTTT

J: TRBJ1-5
size: -
D: -
V: TRBV25-1
CDR3: CASSDSGNQPQHF
DNA: TGTGCCAGCAGTGACTCAGGAAATCAGCCCCAGCATTTT

J: TRBJ1-5
size: -
D: -
V: TRBV7-6
CDR3: CASSRSGNQPQHF
DNA: TGTGCCAGCAGCCGTAGCGGCAATCAGCCCCAGCATTTT

J: TRBJ1-6
size: once
D: -
V: TRBV11-2
CDR3: CASSLAGWGSPLHF
DNA: TGTGCCAGCAGCTTAGCAGGCTGGGGTTCACCCCTCCACTTT

J: TRBJ2-3
size: few
D: TRBD1
V: TRBV19
CDR3: CASSTGTVTDTQYF
DNA: TGTGCCAGTAGTACCGGGACAGTCACAGATACGCAGTATTTT

J: TRBJ2-7
size: -
D: -
V: TRBV7-6
CDR3: CASSPRTPGEQYF
DNA: TGTGCCAGCAGCCCACGGACACCTGGTGAGCAGTACTTC

J: TRBJ2-3
size: few
D: -
V: TRBV10-3
CDR3: CAISSLDTQYF
DNA: TGTGCCATCAGTTCTCTAGATACGCAGTATTTT